Presented here are 5 T cell receptor beta chains from one specimen sequenced in a study of T-cell reconstitution after alpha-beta-depleted transplantation in children. During its preparation, the TCRbeta library received unique molecular identifiers. TCRdb passed the PCR reads through MiXCR, listing each CDR3 protein once. The data contain around 240,000 distinct CDR3 sequences, approximately 9.7% of them singletons. Source: PBMCs from the stem cell graft donor, taken from the stem cell graft. Receptor source: a human donor who donated a stem cell graft to a child with SCID.

This clonotype was seen at least ten times. This sequence joins TRBV20-1 and TRBJ1-3; D remains ambiguous. Germline V lookup: CDR1 DFQATT, CDR2 SNEGSKA (reference sequence). Trimming stripped 2 bases from V and 7 bases from J, with 12 bases between. This CDR3 has 13 residues. The CDR3 protein is CSARLPGGNTIYF. The CDR3 DNA follows: TGCAGTGCTAGACTGCCGGGAGGGAACACCATATATTTT.

This sequence joins TRBV7-9 and TRBJ1-1; unclear D gene. This CDR3 is 15 amino acids long. Germline V gene lookup returns CDR1 SEHNR and CDR2 FQNEAQ (reference sequence). V was pared by 0 bases and J by 2 bases, with 10 bases between. In DNA, the CDR3 is TGTGCCAGCAGCTTAGCAATGGGTAGTAACACTGAAGCTTTCTTT. This encodes CASSLAMGSNTEAFF.

This clonotype has just a few counts. The rearrangement joins TRBV7-6 to TRBJ2-7; D is ambiguous. Trimming took 5 bases from V and 1 from J, leaving 9 bases between them. CDR3 length equals 13 residues. The germline V gene encodes CDR1 SGHVS and CDR2 FNYEAQ. The CDR3 region has the DNA TGTGCCAGCAGCATCCTATGGTCCTACGAGCAGTACTTC. Protein product: CASSILWSYEQYF.

This clonotype has ten or more counts. The V and J genes are TRBV20-1 and TRBJ2-7; 9 nucleotides agree with TRBD1. Unmatched junction bases numbered 5, after V lost 4 bases and J lost 7 bases. The CDR3 is 12 residues long. Germline lookup yields CDR1 DFQATT and CDR2 SNEGSKA (reference sequence). CDR3 in amino acids: CSAKGQGGEQYF. CDR3 DNA: TGCAGTGCTAAGGGACAGGGTGGAGAGCAGTACTTC.

This clonotype was counted ten times or more. The gene calls are TRBV5-1 and TRBJ1-4, with D perhaps matching TRBD1 (6 bases). Trimming stripped 5 bases from V and 4 bases from J, with 9 bases between. The CDR3 is 13 amino acids. Germline V CDR1 and CDR2: SGHRS, YFSETQ. The CDR3 DNA reads as TGCGCCAGCAGAGGACAGCTTAATGAAAAACTGTTTTTT. Translation: CASRGQLNEKLFF.